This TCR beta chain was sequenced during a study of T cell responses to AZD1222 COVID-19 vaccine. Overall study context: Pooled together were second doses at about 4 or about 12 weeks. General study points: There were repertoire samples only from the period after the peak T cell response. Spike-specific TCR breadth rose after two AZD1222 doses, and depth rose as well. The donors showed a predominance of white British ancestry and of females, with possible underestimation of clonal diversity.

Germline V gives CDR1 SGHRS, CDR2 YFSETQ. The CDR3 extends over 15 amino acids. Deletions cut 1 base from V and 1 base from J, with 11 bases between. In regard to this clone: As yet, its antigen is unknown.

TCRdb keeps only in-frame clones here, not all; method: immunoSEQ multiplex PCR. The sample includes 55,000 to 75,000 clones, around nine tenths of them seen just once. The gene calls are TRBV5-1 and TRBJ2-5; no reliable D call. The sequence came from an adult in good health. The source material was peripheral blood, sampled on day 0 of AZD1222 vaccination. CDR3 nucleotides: TGCGCCAGCAGCTTGCCTCATGGCACCCAAGAGACCCAGTACTTC. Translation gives CASSLPHGTQETQYF.